The text below deals with one TCR beta chain. The antigen this receptor binds is unknown. Germline is not matched at one junction end, which may reflect a read error. Library creation used PCR. The listed sequencing device is Illumina HiSeq 2500. The public sequencing data were trimmed at Q25 with fastp and processed into clonotypes with MiXCR by TCRdb, which kept only in-frame beta chains. Rows with a matching CDR3 protein are joined into one entry that keeps the most common DNA and genes. This sample is represented by 2,300 or so distinct CDR3 sequences; approximately 7% of them were singletons. The ten largest clones add up to about 32% of the sample. This entry belongs to a study of CXCR3 chemokines and chemotherapy response in bladder cancer (dated by TCRdb to the early 2020s). About the investigation overall: The study set out to examine whether the activity of the CXCR3 chemokine system within tumors predicted response to chemotherapy in human bladder cancer.

From its cysteine to its phenylalanine, the CDR3 spans 14 amino acids. Just the 42-base CDR3 DNA is kept, in frame starting at base 1. CDR1 and CDR2 (LNHDA, SQIVND) derive from the germline V gene (reference sequence). The clonotype was recovered from a human donor with bladder cancer that responded to neoadjuvant chemotherapy. Sampling took place from a patient whose treatment included neoadjuvant chemotherapy. This chain is built from TRBV19 and TRBJ1-1; 8 of the junction bases match TRBD1. The CDR3 protein sequence reads: CASSSQGAYTKAFF. Read as DNA, the sequence is TGTGCCAGTAGTAGTCAGGGGGCCTACACTAAAGCTTTCTTT.